These 5 T cell receptor beta chains originate from one sample sequenced in a study of monozygotic twins with inflammatory bowel disease (dated by TCRdb to about 2019). The library relied on 5' RACE. The instrument given in TCRdb is Illumina HiSeq 2500. TCRdb reprocessed the reads and provides one entry for every CDR3 protein sequence; no DNA is given. This sample's clone table shows approximately 400,000 distinct CDR3 sequences. Of the sample, 2% to 2.5% falls within the top ten clones. The sequencing input was blood. Receptors were obtained from a human donor with ulcerative colitis or Crohn's disease, or a healthy co-twin of an affected twin (not recorded which).

J is TRBJ1-6 and V is TRBV18; the TCRdb call, TRBD1, lacks DNA for checking. Germline assignment: CDR1 KGHSH and CDR2 LQKENI. The length of the CDR3 is 15 residues. Here the CDR3 reads CASSPQGELNSPLHF.

This rearrangement joins TRBV2 to TRBJ2-7; TCRdb returns TRBD2, unconfirmable since there is no DNA. This CDR3 has 11 residues. From germline, CDR1 is SNHLY and CDR2 FYNNEI. The CDR3 spells CATSLTYEQYF.

This chain joins TRBV6-2 or TRBV6-3 and TRBJ2-1; TCRdb's assignment of TRBD1 cannot be checked, as there is no DNA. The germline CDR1 and CDR2 sequences are MNHEY and SVGEGT. This CDR3 region has 15 residues. This CDR3 reads CASRKGGFSYNEQFF.

J is TRBJ2-2 and V is TRBV7-8; TCRdb's D call of TRBD2 is untestable without DNA. CDR1 and CDR2 (germline): SGHVS, FQNEAQ. This CDR3 contains 15 residues. The chain's CDR3 is CASSLSGTHTGELFF. The entire variable domain, with the rest obtained from reference TRBV7-8 and TRBJ2-2, is as follows: GAGVSQSPRYKVAKRGQDVALRCDPISGHVSLFWYQQALGQGPEFLTYFQNEAQLDKSGLPSDRFFAERPEGSVSTLKIQRTQQEDSAVYLCASSLSGTHTGELFFGEGSRLTVL.

This chain joins TRBV27 and TRBJ2-7; TCRdb returns TRBD1, unconfirmable since there is no DNA. Germline V CDR1 and CDR2: MNHEY, SMNVEV (reference sequence). The CDR3 runs to 16 residues. The CDR3 loop reads CASSPFGTASSYEQYF.